This T cell receptor (beta chain) was identified during a study of blood T cell repertoires in COVID-19. The overall study: Samples taken during acute and convalescent COVID-19 were collected in the United States, Italy and Spain. Sources were T cells, B-cell-depleted T cells, or PBMCs; the material itself was cDNA or gDNA.

Data came from immunoSEQ multiplex PCR; TCRdb stores just in-frame clones and leaves some out. The table records 190,000 or so clones, about 86% of them present only once. The V segment lost 6 bases and the J segment 0 bases; nucleotides outside the gene matches: 7. This CDR3 has 15 amino acids. CDR1 and CDR2 (germline): MNHNY, SVGAGI (reference sequence). The sequencing sample was made of PBMCs or T cells enriched from blood (not recorded which). The source is a middle-aged man who had recovered from COVID-19. The chain carries TRBV6-6 and TRBJ1-1, with 7 nucleotides matching TRBD1. The CDR3 is CASRATGAMNTEAFF. The CDR3 DNA is TGTGCCAGCAGGGCCACAGGGGCAATGAACACTGAAGCTTTCTTT.